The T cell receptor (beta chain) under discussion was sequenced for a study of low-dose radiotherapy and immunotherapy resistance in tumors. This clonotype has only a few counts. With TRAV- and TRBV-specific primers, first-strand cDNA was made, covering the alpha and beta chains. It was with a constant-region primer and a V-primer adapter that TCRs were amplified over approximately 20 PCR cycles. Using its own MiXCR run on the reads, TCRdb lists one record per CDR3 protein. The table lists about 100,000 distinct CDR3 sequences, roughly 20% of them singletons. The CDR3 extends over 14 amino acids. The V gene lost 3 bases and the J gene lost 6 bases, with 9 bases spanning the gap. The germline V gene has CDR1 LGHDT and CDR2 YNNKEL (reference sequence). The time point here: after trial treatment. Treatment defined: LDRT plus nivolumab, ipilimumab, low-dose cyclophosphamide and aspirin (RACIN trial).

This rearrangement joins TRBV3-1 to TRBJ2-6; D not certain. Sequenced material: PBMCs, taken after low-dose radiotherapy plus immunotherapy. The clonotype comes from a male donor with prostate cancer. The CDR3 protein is CASSHWPLANVLTF. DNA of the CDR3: TGTGCCAGCAGCCATTGGCCGTTGGCCAACGTCCTGACTTTC.